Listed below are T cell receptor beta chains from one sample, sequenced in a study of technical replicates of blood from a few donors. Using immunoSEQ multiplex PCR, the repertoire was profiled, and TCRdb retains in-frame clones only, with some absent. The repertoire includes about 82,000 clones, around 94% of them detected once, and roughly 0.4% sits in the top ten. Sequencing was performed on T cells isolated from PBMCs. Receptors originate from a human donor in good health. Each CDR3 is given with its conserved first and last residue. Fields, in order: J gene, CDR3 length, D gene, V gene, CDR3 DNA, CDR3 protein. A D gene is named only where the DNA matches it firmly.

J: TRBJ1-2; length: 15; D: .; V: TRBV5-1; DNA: TGCGCCAGCAGCGCCCGGGATCCTGAACGCGATGGCTACACCTTC; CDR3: CASSARDPERDGYTF
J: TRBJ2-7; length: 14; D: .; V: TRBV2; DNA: TGTGCCAGCAGTGAAGGTATACTACCCTACGAGCAGTACTTC; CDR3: CASSEGILPYEQYF
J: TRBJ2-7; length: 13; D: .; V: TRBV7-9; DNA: TGTGCCAGCAGCCCGGGTCCTTCCTACGAGCAGTACTTC; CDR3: CASSPGPSYEQYF
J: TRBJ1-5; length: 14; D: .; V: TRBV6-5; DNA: TGTGCCAGCAGTTACGGAGGCGCGGGTCAGCCCCAGCATTTT; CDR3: CASSYGGAGQPQHF
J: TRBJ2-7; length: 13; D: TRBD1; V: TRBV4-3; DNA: TGCGCCAGCAGCCAAGCGAACAGGGGAGCGCAGTACTTC; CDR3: CASSQANRGAQYF
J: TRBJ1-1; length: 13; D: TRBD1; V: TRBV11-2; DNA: TGTGCCACCCGGACAGGGCTAAGAACTGAAGCTTTCTTT; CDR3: CATRTGLRTEAFF
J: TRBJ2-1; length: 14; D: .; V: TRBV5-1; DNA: TGCGCCAGCAGCTTGGGACTAGCCTACAATGAGCAGTTCTTC; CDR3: CASSLGLAYNEQFF
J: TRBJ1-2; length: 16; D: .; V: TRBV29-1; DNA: TGCAGCGTTGATCCCCCCCTCAGGCAGGCCCACTATGGCTACACCTTC; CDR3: CSVDPPLRQAHYGYTF
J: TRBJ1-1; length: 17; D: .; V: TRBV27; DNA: TGTGCCAGCAGTCACCTACCCCTGACAGCCGAGAACACTGAAGCTTTCTTT; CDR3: CASSHLPLTAENTEAFF
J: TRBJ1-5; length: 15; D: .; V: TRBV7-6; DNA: TGTGCCAGCAGCTTAGGTCCAGGGGAGAATCAGCCCCAGCATTTT; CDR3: CASSLGPGENQPQHF